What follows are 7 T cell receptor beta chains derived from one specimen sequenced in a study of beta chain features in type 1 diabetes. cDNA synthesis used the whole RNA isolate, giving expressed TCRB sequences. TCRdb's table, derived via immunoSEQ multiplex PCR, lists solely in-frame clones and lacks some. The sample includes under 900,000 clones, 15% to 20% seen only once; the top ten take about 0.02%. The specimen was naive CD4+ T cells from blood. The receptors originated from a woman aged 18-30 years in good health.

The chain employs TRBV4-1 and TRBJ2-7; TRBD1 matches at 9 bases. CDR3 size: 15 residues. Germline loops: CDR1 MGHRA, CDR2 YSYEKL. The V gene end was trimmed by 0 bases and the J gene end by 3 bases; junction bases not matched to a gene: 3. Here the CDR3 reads CASSQDPGQGYEQYF. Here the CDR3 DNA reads TGCGCCAGCAGCCAAGATCCGGGACAGGGCTACGAGCAGTACTTC.

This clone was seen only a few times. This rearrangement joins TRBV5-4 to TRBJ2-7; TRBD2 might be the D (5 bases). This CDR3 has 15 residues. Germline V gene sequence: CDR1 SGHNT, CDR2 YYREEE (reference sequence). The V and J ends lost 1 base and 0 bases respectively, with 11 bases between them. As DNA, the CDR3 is TGTGCCAGCAGCTTGCCTGCGGGTGACTCCTACGAGCAGTACTTC. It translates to CASSLPAGDSYEQYF. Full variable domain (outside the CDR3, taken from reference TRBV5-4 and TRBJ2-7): ETGVTQSPTHLIKTRGQQVTLRCSSQSGHNTVSWYQQALGQGPQFIFQYYREEENGRGNFPPRFSGLQFPNYSSELNVNALELDDSALYLCASSLPAGDSYEQYFGPGTRLTVT.

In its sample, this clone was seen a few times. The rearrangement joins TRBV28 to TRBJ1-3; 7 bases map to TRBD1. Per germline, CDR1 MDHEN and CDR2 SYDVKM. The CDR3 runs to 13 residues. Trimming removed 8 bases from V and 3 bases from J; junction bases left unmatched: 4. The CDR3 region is CASRDRDGNTIYF. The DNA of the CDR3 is TGTGCCAGCCGTGACAGGGATGGAAACACCATATATTTT.

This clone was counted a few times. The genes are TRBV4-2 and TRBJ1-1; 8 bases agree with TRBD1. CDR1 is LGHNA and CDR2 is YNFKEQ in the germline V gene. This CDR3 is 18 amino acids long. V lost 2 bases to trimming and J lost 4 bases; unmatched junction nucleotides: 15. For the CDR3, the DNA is TGTGCCAGCAGCCAACTGGCCGGACAGGGCCAGGGAACCACTGAAGCTTTCTTT. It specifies CASSQLAGQGQGTTEAFF.

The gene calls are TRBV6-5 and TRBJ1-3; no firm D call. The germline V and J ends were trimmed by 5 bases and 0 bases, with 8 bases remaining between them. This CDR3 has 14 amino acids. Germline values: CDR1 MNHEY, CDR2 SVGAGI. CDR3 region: CASSPHGSGNTIYF. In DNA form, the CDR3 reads TGTGCCAGCAGTCCCCACGGCTCTGGAAACACCATATATTTT.

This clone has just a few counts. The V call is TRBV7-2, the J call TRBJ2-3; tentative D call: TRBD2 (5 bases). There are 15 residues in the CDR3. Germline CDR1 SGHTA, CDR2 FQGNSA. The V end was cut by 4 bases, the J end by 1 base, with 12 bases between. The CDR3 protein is CASSSNLGGTDTQYF. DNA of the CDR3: TGTGCCAGCAGCTCGAACCTCGGGGGCACAGATACGCAGTATTTT.

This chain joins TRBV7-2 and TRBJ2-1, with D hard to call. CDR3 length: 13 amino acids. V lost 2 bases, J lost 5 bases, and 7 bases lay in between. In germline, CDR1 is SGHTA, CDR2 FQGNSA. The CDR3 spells CASSLKLHNEQFF. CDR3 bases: TGTGCCAGCAGCTTAAAATTACACAATGAGCAGTTCTTC.